The 23 T cell receptor beta chains below all came from one sample that was sequenced in a study of blood T cell repertoires in COVID-19. Sequenced by immunoSEQ multiplex PCR; TCRdb stores in-frame clones only, minus some. The sample gives fewer than 200,000 clones, more than 75% of which show up once; roughly 1.9% is in the top ten. Sequencing was performed on peripheral blood. These receptors all stem from a man aged 45-65 years who had recovered from COVID-19.

In its sample, this clone was seen a few times. The rearrangement joins TRBV6-2 or TRBV6-3 to TRBJ2-3; TRBD1 is a possible D gene (5 bases). CDR1 and CDR2 from the germline V gene are MNHEY and SVGEGT. Trimming removed 2 bases at V and 6 bases at J, with 15 bases between. The CDR3 sequence is 15 residues long. The CDR3 sequence is CASSYAPRVRDTQYF. Written as DNA, the CDR3 is TGTGCCAGCAGTTACGCGCCCAGGGTCAGGGATACGCAGTATTTT.

The chain has TRBV6-5 and TRBJ2-1; the D gene is possibly TRBD1 (6 bases). Trimming pared 4 bases from V and 8 bases from J, leaving 18 bases between. Germline CDR1 and CDR2: MNHEY and SVGAGI. The CDR3 sequence is 15 residues long. CDR3 protein: CASSSSDRRFHEQFF. The DNA of the CDR3 is TGTGCCAGCAGTTCTTCAGACAGGCGATTCCATGAGCAGTTCTTC.

The chain uses TRBV7-6 and TRBJ1-1; D is perhaps TRBD1 (6 bases). The CDR3 is made up of 16 amino acids. The germline gives CDR1 SGHVS, CDR2 FNYEAQ. The V gene lost 5 bases and the J gene lost 1 base, with 17 bases spanning the gap. The DNA for the CDR3 is TGTGCCAGCAGCGAGAGACAGGCCGTCAGGAACACTGAAGCTTTCTTT. This encodes CASSERQAVRNTEAFF.

V and J are TRBV27 and TRBJ1-2, with D possibly being TRBD1 (6 bases). The CDR3 runs to 14 residues. CDR1 and CDR2 (germline): MNHEY, SMNVEV (reference sequence). V shed 4 bases and J shed 3 bases, with 12 bases lying between them. CDR3 nucleotides: TGTGCCAGCAGTTCGCTCAGGGGCCACTATGGCTACACCTTC. This gives the protein CASSSLRGHYGYTF.

This clone was picked up one time. The J gene is TRBJ1-2, the V gene TRBV7-9; D is possibly TRBD1 (5 bases). V lost 6 bases and J lost 12, with 17 bases in between. Germline V gene data show CDR1 as SEHNR and CDR2 as FQNEAQ (reference sequence). This CDR3 has 12 amino acids. CDR3 amino acids: CASSQPRGGHTF. The CDR3 nucleotides read TGTGCCAGCAGTCAGCCCCGCGGGGGACACACCTTC.

V usage is TRBV6-2 or TRBV6-3 and J usage is TRBJ2-1, with D possibly TRBD2 on 6 matching bases. This CDR3 comprises 15 residues. Germline assignment: CDR1 MNHEY and CDR2 SVGEGT. Between the trimmed V and J ends, which lost 2 bases and 5 bases, there was a span of 13 bases. The CDR3 nucleotides read TGTGCCAGCAGTTACGACGGGAGTGGCCACAATGAGCAGTTCTTC. As protein: CASSYDGSGHNEQFF.

The gene calls are TRBV28 and TRBJ1-5, with a possible D match to TRBD1 (5 bases). The V and J ends lost 6 bases and 2 bases respectively, with 8 bases between them. The CDR3 covers 13 residues. The germline V gene encodes CDR1 MDHEN and CDR2 SYDVKM. CDR3 protein: CASRPTGNQPQHF. The DNA for the CDR3 is TGTGCCAGCAGACCGACAGGCAATCAGCCCCAGCATTTT.

The chain has TRBV19 and TRBJ1-5; 10 nucleotides match TRBD1. Germline V gene lookup returns CDR1 LNHDA and CDR2 SQIVND (reference sequence). This CDR3 is built from 16 residues. V was pared by 1 base and J by 4 bases, with 4 bases of the junction left unmatched. The CDR3: CASSIGWDRGNQPQHF. The CDR3, as DNA: TGTGCCAGTAGTATAGGTTGGGACAGGGGAAATCAGCCCCAGCATTTT.

The chain carries TRBV3-1 (or the pseudogene TRBV3-2) and TRBJ1-2, with TRBD1 matching 8 bases. Per the germline V gene, CDR1 is LGHDT and CDR2 is YNNKEL (reference sequence). Trimming cost V 0 bases and J 7 bases; bases outside gene matches: 7. CDR3 size: 15 residues. The CDR3, as DNA: TGTGCCAGCAGCCAAGAGTACGAACAGGGGGGTGGCTACACCTTC. This sequence encodes CASSQEYEQGGGYTF.

This chain connects TRBV14 to TRBJ2-3; 10 bases line up with TRBD1. This CDR3 has 16 residues. From germline, CDR1 is SGHDN and CDR2 FVKESK. Trimming cost V 3 bases and J 4 bases; bases outside gene matches: 7. The CDR3 loop reads CASSQRPGQGPDTQYF. The CDR3 region has the DNA TGTGCCAGCAGCCAGCGACCGGGACAGGGGCCAGATACGCAGTATTTT.

The chain links TRBV18 to TRBJ2-5; maybe TRBD2 (6 bases). Trimming cost V 0 bases and J 5 bases, with 22 bases left between them. The CDR3 consists of 18 residues. The germline CDR1 and CDR2 sequences are KGHSH and LQKENI. The chain's CDR3 is CASSPPLDPGGTWETQYF. The DNA for the CDR3 is TGTGCCAGCTCACCACCCCTGGACCCCGGGGGTACTTGGGAGACCCAGTACTTC.

The chain joins TRBV9 to TRBJ1-2; D not resolved. CDR1 and CDR2 from the germline V gene are SGDLS and YYNGEE. V lost 1 base and J lost 0, with 10 bases in between. The CDR3 extends over 15 amino acids. CDR3 sequence: CASSVMGVSNYGYTF. The CDR3 DNA follows: TGTGCCAGCAGCGTAATGGGAGTCTCTAACTATGGCTACACCTTC.

The gene calls are TRBV30 and TRBJ2-3; 12 nucleotides agree with TRBD2. CDR1 and CDR2 from the germline V gene are GTSNPN and SVGIG (reference sequence). This CDR3 spans 17 amino acids. Trimming at V came to 3 bases and at J to 4 bases, leaving 11 bases not matched to a gene. In DNA form, the CDR3 reads TGTGCCTGGAGCGTAAAACTAGCGGGGGGATTTGCAGATACGCAGTATTTT. Protein product: CAWSVKLAGGFADTQYF.

V gene TRBV6-1 combines with J gene TRBJ2-1; D may be TRBD2 (7 bases). V was pared by 1 base and J by 0 bases, with 16 bases between. Germline V gene sequence: CDR1 MNHNS, CDR2 SASEGT. This CDR3 has 18 residues. The CDR3 spells CASSEEFVGGHSYNEQFF. The CDR3 DNA reads TGTGCCAGCAGTGAAGAATTCGTGGGGGGGCACTCCTACAATGAGCAGTTCTTC.

This clone was observed a few times. The genes are TRBV19 and TRBJ1-1; TRBD1 aligns across 12 bases. The CDR3 consists of 21 residues. Germline lookup yields CDR1 LNHDA and CDR2 SQIVND (reference sequence). Trimming at V came to 4 bases and at J to 1 base, leaving 19 bases not matched to a gene. The CDR3 sequence is CASSSRDRGLTVPTTNTEAFF. The CDR3 DNA follows: TGTGCCAGTAGTAGCCGGGACAGGGGGCTTACCGTCCCCACAACGAACACTGAAGCTTTCTTT.

The chain has TRBV10-1 and TRBJ2-7; TRBD2 matches at 12 bases. Germline V gene sequence: CDR1 WNHNN, CDR2 SYGVQD (reference sequence). Trimming took 5 bases from V and 6 from J; bases not matched to a gene: 26. There are 21 residues in the CDR3. The CDR3 sequence: CASSYPALPGLAGGKVGEQYF. CDR3 DNA: TGCGCCAGCAGTTATCCGGCCCTACCGGGACTAGCGGGTGGAAAGGTTGGCGAGCAGTACTTC.

V usage is TRBV5-1 and J usage is TRBJ1-4; perhaps TRBD1 as D (6 bases). The ends were cut back, 4 bases at V and 4 bases at J, with 14 bases in the middle. Germline V lookup: CDR1 SGHRS, CDR2 YFSETQ. The CDR3 spans 15 residues. CDR3 sequence: CASSAGQSLNEKLFF. The CDR3 nucleotides are TGCGCCAGCAGCGCCGGACAGAGCCTTAATGAAAAACTGTTTTTT.

In its sample, this clone was seen a few times. The V call is TRBV5-4, the J call TRBJ2-1; the match to TRBD1 covers 8 bases. The V segment lost 3 bases and the J segment 13 bases; nucleotides outside the gene matches: 15. This CDR3 comprises 15 residues. The germline V gene encodes CDR1 SGHNT and CDR2 YYREEE (reference sequence). The CDR3 here is CASSSTSGQGGLQFF. As DNA, the CDR3 is TGTGCCAGCAGCTCGACAAGTGGACAGGGAGGACTTCAGTTCTTC.

This chain joins TRBV5-4 and TRBJ1-1, with 7 nucleotides matching TRBD1. Germline V CDR1 and CDR2: SGHNT, YYREEE (reference sequence). This CDR3 is 15 amino acids long. The ends lost 4 bases at V and 4 bases at J; junction bases unmatched: 10. As DNA, the CDR3 is TGTGCCAGCAGCCCCGACGGAGGGGGCCTCACTGAAGCTTTCTTT. It translates to CASSPDGGGLTEAFF.

The rearrangement uses TRBV30 and TRBJ1-6; D may be TRBD1 (5 bases). Germline lookup yields CDR1 GTSNPN and CDR2 SVGIG (reference sequence). The CDR3 covers 14 residues. Trimming removed 1 base from V and 9 bases from J, with 13 bases in between. CDR3 in amino acids: CAWSDGGRGSPLHF. In nucleotides, the CDR3 is TGTGCCTGGAGTGACGGGGGTAGGGGTTCACCCCTCCACTTT.

This chain joins TRBV29-1 and TRBJ1-1; no reliable D call. With 1 base removed from V and 2 bases from J, the gap between germline ends came to 8 bases. The CDR3 is 13 residues long. Germline V CDR1 and CDR2: SQVTM, ANQGSEA. Here the CDR3 reads CSVEGPINTEAFF. The DNA for the CDR3 is TGCAGCGTTGAAGGTCCAATCAACACTGAAGCTTTCTTT.

The genes are TRBV7-2 and TRBJ1-2, with 9 positions matching TRBD1. The junction had 11 bases not matched to a gene; V was cut back by 5 bases and J by 10 bases. Looked up from germline, CDR1 is SGHTA and CDR2 is FQGNSA. This CDR3 contains 14 residues. The CDR3 here is CASSLSPDRGHYTF. The CDR3 DNA sequence: TGTGCCAGCAGCCTTTCACCGGACAGGGGCCACTACACCTTC. Looking up the rest from reference TRBV7-2 and TRBJ1-2 gives the full variable domain: GAGVSQSPSNKVTEKGKDVELRCDPISGHTALYWYRQSLGQGLEFLIYFQGNSAPDKSGLPSDRFSAERTGGSVSTLTIQRTQQEDSAVYLCASSLSPDRGHYTFGSGTRLTVV.

V is TRBV18 and J is TRBJ2-7; 16 bases are shared with TRBD2. Per germline, CDR1 KGHSH and CDR2 LQKENI. The CDR3 sequence is 18 residues long. Germline trimming cut 1 base from V and 6 bases from J; bases unmatched to any gene: 9. The CDR3 DNA is TGTGCCAGCTCACCACGAGGGACTAGCGGGAGGGAATTAGGCGAGCAGTACTTC. This sequence encodes CASSPRGTSGRELGEQYF.